The sample holds many counts of the clone carrying this T cell receptor beta chain. TCRdb re-called the 5' RACE reads with MiXCR, one entry per CDR3 protein. In the table there are under 250,000 distinct CDR3 sequences, approximately 9% of which are singletons. The data stem from a study of T-cell memory formation after mild COVID-19. Germline V gene sequence: CDR1 SGHRS, CDR2 YFSETQ. With V trimmed by 7 bases and J by 2 bases, 13 bases remained unmatched. The CDR3 spans 16 residues. Sequencing input: PBMCs or a T cell subset sorted from them (not recorded which). The chain carries TRBV5-1 and TRBJ2-5, with TRBD1 identical over 8 bases. The receptor's source is a man between 18 and 29 years old who had mild COVID-19 (a few samples of this study predate the infection). Cell type and time point are not known. The CDR3 spells CASAPSTGTGQETQYF. CDR3 nucleotides: TGCGCCAGCGCGCCCTCGACCGGGACAGGACAAGAGACCCAGTACTTC.